These 29 T cell receptor beta chains share one sample of origin, sequenced in a study of Ad26.COV2.S vaccination and SARS-CoV-2 variants. Stated treatment: approximately 18 received Ad26.COV2.S at low or high dose, single or two shots; 5 received placebo; per-sample allocation not given. Day 63 following the first vaccine or placebo injection was when the samples were taken. Only in-frame clones appear in the TCRdb table, and some are missing; sequencing was by immunoSEQ multiplex PCR. There are 400,000 to 500,000 clones in the sample; approximately 92% occur only once, and around 2.5% lies in the top ten. This sample comprised peripheral blood, obtained in a trial of Ad26.COV2.S vaccine versus placebo. The receptor source for this set is a person aged 18-60 years who received the Ad26.COV2.S COVID-19 vaccine or a placebo.

The V and J genes are TRBV18 and TRBJ2-1; D remains unclear. The germline V gene has CDR1 KGHSH and CDR2 LQKENI. This CDR3 contains 17 residues. The germline V and J ends were trimmed by 2 bases and 0 bases, with 14 bases remaining between them. CDR3 residues: CASSPVWMISSYNEQFF. CDR3 nucleotides: TGTGCCAGCTCACCAGTGTGGATGATTAGCTCCTACAATGAGCAGTTCTTC. The full variable domain, completed using reference TRBV18 and TRBJ2-1, is NAGVMQNPRHLVRRRGQEARLRCSPMKGHSHVYWYRQLPEEGLKFMVYLQKENIIDESGMPKERFSAEFPKEGPSILRIQQVVRGDSAAYFCASSPVWMISSYNEQFFGPGTRLTVL.

The chain recombines TRBV4-3 with TRBJ1-1; tentatively, D is TRBD1 (6 bases). The CDR3 is 15 residues long. Germline-derived CDR1 and CDR2 are LGHNA and YSLEER. Trimming removed 4 bases at V and 3 bases at J, with 15 bases between. The CDR3 spells CASSPNWDTDTEAFF. The CDR3 coding sequence is TGCGCCAGCAGCCCCAATTGGGACACGGACACTGAAGCTTTCTTT.

CDR3 nucleotides: TGTGCCAGCAGTGAAATCCGGGGCCGGCACGAGCAGTACTTC. This translates into CASSEIRGRHEQYF. The V and J genes are TRBV2 and TRBJ2-7; TRBD1 or TRBD2 may be the D gene (5 bases each). This CDR3 has 14 amino acids. Trimming removed 2 bases at V and 5 bases at J, with 13 bases between. Germline V gene data show CDR1 as SNHLY and CDR2 as FYNNEI.

The rearrangement links TRBV5-6 to TRBJ1-5; D is ambiguous. With 0 bases removed from V and 2 bases from J, the gap between germline ends came to 12 bases. The CDR3 sequence is 16 residues long. Germline V gene data show CDR1 as SGHDT and CDR2 as YYEEEE. The CDR3 here is CASSLAEGWGNQPQHF. The CDR3 coding sequence is TGTGCCAGCAGCTTGGCGGAGGGTTGGGGCAATCAGCCCCAGCATTTT.

In regard to this clone: The junction does not match germline at one end; this may be a read error. The chain recombines TRBV3-1 (or the pseudogene TRBV3-2) with TRBJ1-1; D not certain. The germline V gene has CDR1 LGHDT and CDR2 YNNKEL (reference sequence). This CDR3 contains 13 residues. CDR3 loop: CASRQVANTEAFF. DNA for the CDR3: TGTGCCAGCAGACAAGTGGCGAACACTGAAGCTTTCTTT.

The chain recombines TRBV4-3 with TRBJ1-4, with D uncertain. Trimming took off 0 bases at V and 6 bases at J, with 14 bases between the two ends. Germline CDR1 reads LGHNA; CDR2 reads YSLEER. The CDR3 spans 16 residues. The CDR3: CASSQDIKGVYEKLFF. The CDR3 nucleotides read TGCGCCAGCAGCCAAGATATCAAAGGTGTATATGAAAAACTGTTTTTT.

The V gene is TRBV12-3 or TRBV12-4, the J gene TRBJ2-1, with no clear D. CDR3 length: 11 amino acids. V was shortened by 6 bases and J by 11 bases, with 11 bases between the two germline ends. This CDR3 is CASRDINQQFF. As DNA, the CDR3 is TGTGCCAGCAGAGATATAAATCAGCAGTTCTTC.

V and J are TRBV11-2 and TRBJ2-6; 7 bases are shared with TRBD2. The CDR3 has 19 residues. Germline CDR1 reads SGHAT; CDR2 reads FQNNGV. The V and J ends lost 5 bases and 1 base, in that order; junction bases with no gene match: 14. CDR3 sequence (DNA): TGTGCCAGCAGCCCCTGGTCCGGGGGAGGGCCTTCTGGGGCCAACGTCCTGACTTTC. It specifies CASSPWSGGGPSGANVLTF.

This clone occurred once. The chain employs TRBV7-3 and TRBJ2-1; TRBD2 matches at 8 bases. Unmatched junction bases numbered 14, after V lost 5 bases and J lost 5 bases. The germline V gene encodes CDR1 SGHTA and CDR2 FQGTGA. The CDR3 covers 17 residues. For the CDR3, the DNA is TGTGCCAGCAGCCCAAGAGGGGGACTAGGTCTGGACAATGAGCAGTTCTTC. It translates to CASSPRGGLGLDNEQFF.

J is TRBJ2-7 and V is TRBV2; D ambiguous. Trimming left V 6 bases short and J 1 base short, with 13 bases between. CDR1 is SNHLY, CDR2 FYNNEI, per germline. The CDR3 length is 14 residues. The chain's CDR3 is CASRKEVISYEQYV. The CDR3 DNA sequence: TGTGCCAGCAGAAAAGAGGTCATTTCCTACGAGCAGTACGTC.

The rearrangement uses TRBV7-9 and TRBJ1-1; D possibly corresponds to TRBD1 (5 bases). The CDR3 loop spans 18 amino acids. Germline V gene lookup returns CDR1 SEHNR and CDR2 FQNEAQ (reference sequence). Trimming left V 1 base short and J 4 bases short, with 22 bases between. DNA of the CDR3: TGTGCCAGCAGCTTAGTTAGGGGTGGTGTTTTTTGGACCACTGAAGCTTTCTTT. Its translation is CASSLVRGGVFWTTEAFF.

This chain links TRBV9 with TRBJ2-2, with TRBD2 matching over 9 bases. Germline CDR1 and CDR2: SGDLS and YYNGEE. The V segment lost 4 bases and the J segment 6 bases; nucleotides outside the gene matches: 7. The CDR3 runs 15 residues. The CDR3 DNA reads TGTGCCAGCAGCCCCCTGGGACTAGCATCCGGGGAGCTGTTTTTT. Its protein product is CASSPLGLASGELFF.

The V and J genes are TRBV10-3 and TRBJ2-7; possibly TRBD1 for D (6 bases). The V gene's germline CDR1 is ENHRY and CDR2 SYGVKD. Trimming cost V 0 bases and J 8 bases, with 11 bases left between them. This CDR3 comprises 13 residues. This CDR3 is CAISESARDKQYF. CDR3 DNA sequence: TGTGCCATCAGTGAGTCGGCCAGGGACAAGCAGTACTTC.

The V call is TRBV20-1, the J call TRBJ1-2; no firm D call. With 6 bases removed from V and 8 bases from J, the gap between germline ends came to 13 bases. From germline, CDR1 is DFQATT and CDR2 SNEGSKA (reference sequence). CDR3 length: 11 residues. The CDR3 here is CSADSLGGYTF. The CDR3 DNA reads TGCAGTGCCGATTCCTTGGGGGGCTACACCTTC.

The chain is built from TRBV3-1 (or the pseudogene TRBV3-2) and TRBJ2-3; D possibly corresponds to TRBD2 (5 bases). This CDR3 has 16 residues. CDR1 is LGHDT and CDR2 is YNNKEL in the germline V gene (reference sequence). Trimming took 4 bases from V and 1 from J, leaving 15 bases between them. The CDR3 DNA reads TGTGCCAGCAGCCCCTTAGGTGGACTCGGCACAGATACGCAGTATTTT. It codes for CASSPLGGLGTDTQYF.

V gene TRBV6-1 combines with J gene TRBJ2-7, with unresolved D. V was shortened by 2 bases and J by 6 bases, with 11 bases between the two germline ends. The CDR3 is 13 residues long. Germline CDR1 reads MNHNS; CDR2 reads SASEGT. CDR3 region: CASSEFQILEQYF. The CDR3 nucleotides read TGTGCCAGCAGTGAATTTCAGATTCTCGAGCAGTACTTC.

The rearrangement uses TRBV10-3 and TRBJ1-3, with D tentatively TRBD1 (5 bases). V was trimmed by 5 bases and J by 0 bases, leaving 14 bases between them. The CDR3 is made up of 16 amino acids. The germline gives CDR1 ENHRY, CDR2 SYGVKD. CDR3 nucleotide sequence: TGTGCCATCAGTTGGAGCAGGGCCAACTCTGGAAACACCATATATTTT. Amino acid sequence: CAISWSRANSGNTIYF.

This clone was picked up one time. The chain joins TRBV14 to TRBJ2-3; no definite D call. The CDR3 totals 13 residues. V lost 0 bases and J 6 bases, leaving 7 bases between the germline ends. CDR1 and CDR2 from the germline V gene are SGHDN and FVKESK. The CDR3 DNA follows: TGTGCCAGCAGCCAAGACGCCTCCGATACGCAGTATTTT. As protein: CASSQDASDTQYF.

V and J are TRBV7-9 and TRBJ1-2, with TRBD1 matching 8 bases. The CDR3 covers 13 residues. The germline V gene has CDR1 SEHNR and CDR2 FQNEAQ (reference sequence). V trimming: 5 bases; J trimming: 7 bases; junction bases outside the gene matches: 6. CDR3 DNA sequence: TGTGCCAGCAGCCTCTGGACAGGGACTGGCTACACCTTC. Its translation is CASSLWTGTGYTF.

The CDR3 protein is CASSEYRGGTENEKLFF. The CDR3 nucleotides are TGTGCCAGCAGTGAATATCGGGGGGGGACGGAGAATGAAAAACTGTTTTTT. The chain carries TRBV6-1 and TRBJ1-4; D is perhaps TRBD1 (5 bases). The length of the CDR3 is 17 residues. Trimming stripped 2 bases from V and 5 bases from J, with 18 bases between. Germline CDR1 and CDR2: MNHNS and SASEGT.

This clone came up a few times. The gene calls are TRBV19 and TRBJ2-4; 10 positions agree with TRBD1. Losses at the gene ends were 7 bases for V and 3 bases for J; bases not matched to a gene: 24. This CDR3 has 21 amino acids. Per germline, CDR1 LNHDA and CDR2 SQIVND (reference sequence). The CDR3: CASTPNWGDRGNPSGKNIQYF. CDR3 bases: TGTGCCAGTACTCCAAATTGGGGGGACAGGGGAAATCCTAGCGGCAAAAACATTCAGTACTTC.

The chain uses TRBV7-9 and TRBJ2-2; D might be TRBD1 or TRBD2, each matching 5 bases. The germline gives CDR1 SEHNR, CDR2 FQNEAQ (reference sequence). Trimming cost V 2 bases and J 9 bases, with 22 bases left between them. The CDR3 covers 17 residues. The CDR3 nucleotides are TGTGCCAGCAGCTTATTATGGGGGAAAAAAAATCGCTGGGAGCTGTTTTTT. It yields the protein CASSLLWGKKNRWELFF. The variable domain in full, with the rest retrieved from reference TRBV7-9 and TRBJ2-2, is DTGVSQNPRHKITKRGQNVTFRCDPISEHNRLYWYRQTLGQGPEFLTYFQNEAQLEKSRLLSDRFSAERPKGSFSTLEIQRTEQGDSAMYLCASSLLWGKKNRWELFFGEGSRLTVL.

The rearrangement links TRBV12-3 or TRBV12-4 to TRBJ2-3; possible D gene TRBD1, 5 bases. This CDR3 spans 13 amino acids. V was shortened by 6 bases and J by 8 bases, with 15 bases between the two germline ends. CDR3 sequence (DNA): TGTGCCAGCAGGCCAGGGTGGGGTGGTACGCAGTATTTT. Protein sequence: CASRPGWGGTQYF.

This chain joins TRBV7-9 and TRBJ1-4, with 9 bases lining up with TRBD1. CDR3 length: 15 residues. After removal of 0 bases from V and 5 bases from J, the junction contained 1 base not matched to a gene. The V gene's germline CDR1 is SEHNR and CDR2 FQNEAQ (reference sequence). CDR3 amino acids: CASSLAGTGNEKLFF. CDR3 DNA: TGTGCCAGCAGCTTAGCCGGGACAGGGAATGAAAAACTGTTTTTT.

The genes are TRBV9 and TRBJ2-7; 7 bases match TRBD1. Germline assignment: CDR1 SGDLS and CDR2 YYNGEE. V lost 2 bases, J lost 1 base, and 0 bases stayed unmatched. CDR3 length: 13 residues. DNA of the CDR3: TGTGCCAGCAGCGTGGGACAGTCCTACGAGCAGTACTTC. Its translation: CASSVGQSYEQYF.

The chain employs TRBV11-3 and TRBJ1-2, with D perhaps TRBD1 (5 bases). Germline CDR1 and CDR2: SGHNT and YENEEA. V lost 3 bases to trimming and J lost 4 bases, with 12 bases between them. The CDR3 length is 14 residues. CDR3 sequence: CASSFEGATYGYTF. CDR3 sequence (DNA): TGTGCCAGCAGCTTCGAAGGGGCCACCTATGGCTACACCTTC.

This chain uses TRBV5-1 with TRBJ2-3; 11 positions match TRBD2. J lost 3 bases, V lost 3 bases, and 18 bases had no gene match. The CDR3 has 20 amino acids. Germline loops: CDR1 SGHRS, CDR2 YFSETQ. DNA of the CDR3: TGCGCCAGCAGCTCCCCCCCAGTTGGGATAGCGGGAGGGCCAACAGATACGCAGTATTTT. This encodes CASSSPPVGIAGGPTDTQYF.

The chain links TRBV4-3 to TRBJ1-2; D not certain. The CDR3 totals 12 residues. Looked up from germline, CDR1 is LGHNA and CDR2 is YSLEER. V shed 2 bases and J shed 12 bases, with 13 bases lying between them. The CDR3, as DNA: TGCGCCAGCAGCCAACCCGGACGAGCGAACACCTTC. Protein: CASSQPGRANTF.

The chain has TRBV5-1 and TRBJ1-1; possible D gene TRBD1, 6 bases. Trimming pared 4 bases from V and 4 bases from J, leaving 11 bases between. CDR1 SGHRS and CDR2 YFSETQ come from the germline V gene. CDR3 length equals 13 residues. The CDR3 loop reads CASSRGGSTEAFF. CDR3 in DNA: TGCGCCAGCAGCAGAGGGGGGAGCACTGAAGCTTTCTTT.